This T cell receptor (beta chain) stems from a study of T-cell memory formation after mild COVID-19. General study points: CD4+ clones that contracted lay mainly in CM and EM; CD8+ ones lay in EMRA. CD4+ bias marked clones expanding day 15 to 37, unlike balanced contracting clones. Cross-reactive memory appears to have joined, as suggested by some responding clones showing up in pre-infection memory.

Remarks on this clonotype: Its antigen is as yet unknown.

TCR alpha and TCR beta cDNA libraries carrying sample barcodes and UMIs were produced by 5'RACE using constant-segment primers. TCRdb redid the calling of the 5' RACE reads with MiXCR, one entry per CDR3 protein. The top ten hold around 28% of the sample, which has roughly 110,000 distinct CDR3 sequences, about 17% seen once. The CDR3 runs 13 residues. The germline V gene has CDR1 SNHLY and CDR2 FYNNEI. With V trimmed by 9 bases and J by 7 bases, 6 bases remained unmatched. This receptor was obtained from an adult woman who had mild COVID-19 (a few samples of this study predate the infection). Cell type and time point are not known. The sample consisted of PBMCs or a T cell subset sorted from them (not recorded which). The chain couples TRBV2 to TRBJ2-1; 10 bases match TRBD1. The CDR3 DNA reads as TGTGCCAGATCGGGACAGGGGATTAATGAGCAGTTCTTC. This gives the protein CARSGQGINEQFF. The whole variable domain, remainder taken from reference TRBV2 and TRBJ2-1, is EPEVTQTPSHQVTQMGQEVILRCVPISNHLYFYWYRQILGQKVEFLVSFYNNEISEKSEIFDDQFSVERPDGSNFTLKIRSTKLEDSAMYFCARSGQGINEQFFGPGTRLTVL.